The next 3 T cell receptor beta chains were all read from a single sample in a study of identical twins. TCRdb reprocessed the 5' RACE reads with MiXCR, giving one entry per CDR3 protein. The sample holds hundreds of thousands of distinct CDR3 sequences, more than 20% seen once. These data were also filed under a second study, of T cells expressing NK-cell markers.

The specimen sequenced was CD4+ T cells sorted from blood. The receptors derive from a woman under 30 in good health.

This clonotype was recorded a few times. The chain combines TRBV19 with TRBJ2-7; 8 positions agree with TRBD1. Germline V lookup: CDR1 LNHDA, CDR2 SQIVND (reference sequence). The CDR3 is made up of 15 amino acids. The ends lost 5 bases at V and 1 base at J; junction bases unmatched: 7. CDR3 residues: CASSPGQGRSYEQYF. In nucleotides, the CDR3 is TGTGCCAGTAGTCCTGGACAGGGAAGGTCCTACGAGCAGTACTTC.

This clonotype has just a few counts. The V and J genes are TRBV5-1 and TRBJ2-5; TRBD1 agrees at 7 bases. The trim removed 4 bases at V and 3 bases at J, leaving 3 bases unmatched. The length of the CDR3 is 13 residues. The germline CDR1 and CDR2 sequences are SGHRS and YFSETQ. CDR3 loop: CASSHTGEETQYF. Written as DNA, the CDR3 is TGCGCCAGCAGCCATACAGGGGAAGAGACCCAGTACTTC.

Comments on this clonotype: Germline is not matched at one junction end, which may reflect a read error. The gene calls are TRBV6-2 or TRBV6-3 and TRBJ2-7; perhaps TRBD2 as D (5 bases). Per the germline V gene, CDR1 is MNHEY and CDR2 is SVGEGT. This CDR3 is 14 amino acids long. CDR3 coding DNA: TGTACCAGCTCAAGCGGAGCGAGCTCCTACGAGCAGTACTTC. Translating gives CTSSSGASSYEQYF.